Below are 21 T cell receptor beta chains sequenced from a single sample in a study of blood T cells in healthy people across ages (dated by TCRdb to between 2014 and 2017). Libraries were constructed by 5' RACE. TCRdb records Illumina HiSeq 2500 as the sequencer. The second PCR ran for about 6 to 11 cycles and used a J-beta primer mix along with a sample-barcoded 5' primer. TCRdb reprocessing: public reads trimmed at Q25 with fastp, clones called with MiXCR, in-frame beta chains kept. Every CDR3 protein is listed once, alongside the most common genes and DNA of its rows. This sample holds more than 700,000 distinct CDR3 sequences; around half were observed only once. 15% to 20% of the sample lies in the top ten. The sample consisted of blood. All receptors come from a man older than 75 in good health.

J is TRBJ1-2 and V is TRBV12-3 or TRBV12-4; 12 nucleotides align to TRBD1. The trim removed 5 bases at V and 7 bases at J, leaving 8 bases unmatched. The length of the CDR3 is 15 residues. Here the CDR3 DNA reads TGTGCCAGCAGTCTCGCCGGGACAGGGGGCGGTGGCTACACCTTC. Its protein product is CASSLAGTGGGGYTF.

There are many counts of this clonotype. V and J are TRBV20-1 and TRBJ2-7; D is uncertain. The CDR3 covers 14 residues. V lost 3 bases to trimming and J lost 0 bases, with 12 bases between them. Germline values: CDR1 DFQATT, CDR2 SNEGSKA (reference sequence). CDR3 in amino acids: CSASESDNSYEQYF. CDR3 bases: TGCAGTGCTAGTGAAAGCGACAACTCCTACGAGCAGTACTTC.

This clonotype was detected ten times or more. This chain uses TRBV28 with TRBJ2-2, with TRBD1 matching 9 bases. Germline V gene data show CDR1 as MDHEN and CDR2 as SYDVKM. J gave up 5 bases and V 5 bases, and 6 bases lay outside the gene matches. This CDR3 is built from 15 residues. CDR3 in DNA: TGTGCCAGCAGTCAGGGACAGGGAGTAACCGGGGAGCTGTTTTTT. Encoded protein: CASSQGQGVTGELFF.

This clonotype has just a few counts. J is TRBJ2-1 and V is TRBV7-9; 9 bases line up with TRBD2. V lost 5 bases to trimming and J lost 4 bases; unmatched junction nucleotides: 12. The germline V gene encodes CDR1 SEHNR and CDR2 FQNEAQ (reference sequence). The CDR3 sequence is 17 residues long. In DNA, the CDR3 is TGTGCCAGCAGCGGATTCGACCTAGCGGGACCGTACAATGAGCAGTTCTTC. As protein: CASSGFDLAGPYNEQFF.

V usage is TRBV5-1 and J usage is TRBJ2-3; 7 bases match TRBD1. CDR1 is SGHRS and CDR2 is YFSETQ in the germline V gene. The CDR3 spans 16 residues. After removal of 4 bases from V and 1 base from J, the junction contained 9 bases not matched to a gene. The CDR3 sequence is CASSGVGGYGTDTQYF. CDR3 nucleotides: TGCGCCAGCAGCGGAGTAGGGGGCTACGGCACAGATACGCAGTATTTT.

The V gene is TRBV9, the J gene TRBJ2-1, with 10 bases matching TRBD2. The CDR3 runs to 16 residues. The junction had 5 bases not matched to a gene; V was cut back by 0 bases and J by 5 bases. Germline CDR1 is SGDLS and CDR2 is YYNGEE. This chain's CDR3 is CASSVGLAGVDNEQFF. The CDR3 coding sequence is TGTGCCAGCAGCGTAGGGCTAGCGGGAGTAGACAATGAGCAGTTCTTC.

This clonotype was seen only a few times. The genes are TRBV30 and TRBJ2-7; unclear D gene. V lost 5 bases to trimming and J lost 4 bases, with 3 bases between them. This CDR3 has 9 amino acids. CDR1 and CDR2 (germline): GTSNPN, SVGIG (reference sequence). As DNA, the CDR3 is TGTGCCTGGGAATACGAGCAGTACTTC. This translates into CAWEYEQYF.

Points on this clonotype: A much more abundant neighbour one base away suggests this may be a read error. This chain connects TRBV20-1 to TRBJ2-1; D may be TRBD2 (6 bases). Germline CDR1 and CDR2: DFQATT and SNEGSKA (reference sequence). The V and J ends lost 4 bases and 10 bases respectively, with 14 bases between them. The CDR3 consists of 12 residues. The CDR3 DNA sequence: TGCAGTGCTACGGAGGGAGCCTACGAGCAGTTCTTC. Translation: CSATEGAYEQFF.

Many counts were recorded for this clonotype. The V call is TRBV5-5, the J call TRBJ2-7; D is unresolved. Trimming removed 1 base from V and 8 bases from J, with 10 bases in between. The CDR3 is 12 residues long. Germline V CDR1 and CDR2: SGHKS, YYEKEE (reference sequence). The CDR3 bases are TGTGCCAGCAGCTTGAATGAGGTAAAGCAGTACTTC. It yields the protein CASSLNEVKQYF.

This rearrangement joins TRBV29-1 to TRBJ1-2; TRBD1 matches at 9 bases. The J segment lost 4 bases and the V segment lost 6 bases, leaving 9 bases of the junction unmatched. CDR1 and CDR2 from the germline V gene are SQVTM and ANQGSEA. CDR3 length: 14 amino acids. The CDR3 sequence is CSVQDRGGGYGYTF. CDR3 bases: TGCAGCGTACAAGACAGGGGGGGCGGCTATGGCTACACCTTC.

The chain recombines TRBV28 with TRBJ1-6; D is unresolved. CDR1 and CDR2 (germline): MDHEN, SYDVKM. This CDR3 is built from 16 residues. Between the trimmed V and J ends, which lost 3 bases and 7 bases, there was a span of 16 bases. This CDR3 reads CASSFPTIEMNSPLHF. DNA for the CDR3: TGTGCCAGCAGTTTCCCCACCATTGAGATGAATTCACCCCTCCACTTT.

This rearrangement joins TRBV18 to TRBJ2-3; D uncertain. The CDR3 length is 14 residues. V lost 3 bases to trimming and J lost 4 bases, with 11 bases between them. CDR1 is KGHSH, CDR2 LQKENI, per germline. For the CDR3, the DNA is TGTGCCAGCTCACCTCCAGTTGTCCCAGATACGCAGTATTTT. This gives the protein CASSPPVVPDTQYF.

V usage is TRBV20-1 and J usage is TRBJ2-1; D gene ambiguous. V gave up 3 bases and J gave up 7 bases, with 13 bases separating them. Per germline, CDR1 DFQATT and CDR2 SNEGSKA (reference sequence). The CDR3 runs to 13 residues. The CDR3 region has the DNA TGCAGTGCTAGCCCTAGAAGGGAAAATGAGCAGTTCTTC. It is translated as CSASPRRENEQFF.

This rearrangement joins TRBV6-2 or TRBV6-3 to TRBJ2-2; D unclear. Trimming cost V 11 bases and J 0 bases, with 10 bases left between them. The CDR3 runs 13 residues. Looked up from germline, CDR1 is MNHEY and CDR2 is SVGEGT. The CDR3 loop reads CALSETNTGELFF. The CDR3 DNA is TGTGCCCTTTCGGAGACGAACACCGGGGAGCTGTTTTTT.

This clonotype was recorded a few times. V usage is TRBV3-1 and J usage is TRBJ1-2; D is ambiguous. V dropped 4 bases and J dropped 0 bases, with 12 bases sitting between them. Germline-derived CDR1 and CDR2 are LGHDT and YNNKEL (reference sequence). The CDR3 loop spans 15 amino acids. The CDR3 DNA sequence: TGTGCCAGCAGCCGGGGAGGACGTTCTAACTATGGCTACACCTTC. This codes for CASSRGGRSNYGYTF.

The DNA of the CDR3 is TGTGCCAGCAGTTACGCTGGGACAGGGGGCTATGGAAAGACCCAGTACTTC. Protein: CASSYAGTGGYGKTQYF. The V call is TRBV6-5, the J call TRBJ2-7; 12 bases align to TRBD1. The assigned J gene may be wrong: the sequence end matches TRBJ2-5 better. The germline CDR1 and CDR2 sequences are MNHEY and SVGAGI. The CDR3 is made up of 17 amino acids.

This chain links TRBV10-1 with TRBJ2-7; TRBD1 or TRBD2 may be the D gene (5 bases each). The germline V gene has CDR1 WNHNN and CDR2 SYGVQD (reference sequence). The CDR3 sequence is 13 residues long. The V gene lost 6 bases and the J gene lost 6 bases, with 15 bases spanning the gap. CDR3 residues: CASSHGRGTEQYF. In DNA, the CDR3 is TGCGCCAGCAGCCATGGCCGAGGGACCGAGCAGTACTTC.

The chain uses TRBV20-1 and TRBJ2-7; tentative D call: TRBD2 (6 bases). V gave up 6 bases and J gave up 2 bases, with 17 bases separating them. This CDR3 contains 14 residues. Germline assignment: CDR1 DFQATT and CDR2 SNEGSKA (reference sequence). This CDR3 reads CSATGLLTAYEQYF. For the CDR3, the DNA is TGCAGTGCCACGGGACTTCTCACCGCCTACGAGCAGTACTTC.

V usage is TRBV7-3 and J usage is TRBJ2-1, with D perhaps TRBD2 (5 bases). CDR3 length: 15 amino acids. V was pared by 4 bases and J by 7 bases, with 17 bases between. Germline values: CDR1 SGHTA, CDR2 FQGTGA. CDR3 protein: CASSSSAVGLNEQFF. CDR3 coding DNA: TGTGCCAGCAGCTCATCAGCGGTAGGCCTGAATGAGCAGTTCTTC.

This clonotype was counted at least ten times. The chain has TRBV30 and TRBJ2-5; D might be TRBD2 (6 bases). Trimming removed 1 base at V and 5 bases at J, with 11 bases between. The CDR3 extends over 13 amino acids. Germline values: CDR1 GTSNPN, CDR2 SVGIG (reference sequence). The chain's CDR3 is CAWSAPGVETQYF. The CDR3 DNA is TGTGCCTGGAGTGCTCCGGGAGTGGAGACCCAGTACTTC.

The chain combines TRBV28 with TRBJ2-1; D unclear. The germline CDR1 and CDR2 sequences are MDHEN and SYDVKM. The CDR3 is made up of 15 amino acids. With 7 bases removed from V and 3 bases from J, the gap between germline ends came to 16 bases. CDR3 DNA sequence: TGTGCCAGCACCTTGGGCGGAAATTACTACAATGAGCAGTTCTTC. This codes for CASTLGGNYYNEQFF.